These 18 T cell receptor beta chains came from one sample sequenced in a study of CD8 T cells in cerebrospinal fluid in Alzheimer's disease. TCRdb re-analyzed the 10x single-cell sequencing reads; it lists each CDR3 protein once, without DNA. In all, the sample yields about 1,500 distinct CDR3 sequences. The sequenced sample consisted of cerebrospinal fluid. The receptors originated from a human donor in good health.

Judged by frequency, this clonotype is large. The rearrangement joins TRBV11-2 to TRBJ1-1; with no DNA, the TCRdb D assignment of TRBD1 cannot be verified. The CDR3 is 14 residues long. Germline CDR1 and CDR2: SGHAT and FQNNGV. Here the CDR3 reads CASSSPRGRTEAFF. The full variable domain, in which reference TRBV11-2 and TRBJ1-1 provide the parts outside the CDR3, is EAGVAQSPRYKIIEKRQSVAFWCNPISGHATLYWYQQILGQGPKLLIQFQNNGVVDDSQLPKDRFSAERLKGVDSTLKIQPAKLEDSAVYLCASSSPRGRTEAFFGQGTRLTVV.

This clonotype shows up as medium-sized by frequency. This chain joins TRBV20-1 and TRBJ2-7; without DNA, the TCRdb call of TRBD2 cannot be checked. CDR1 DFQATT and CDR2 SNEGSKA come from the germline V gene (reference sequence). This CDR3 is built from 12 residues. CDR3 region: CSASSSTYEQYF.

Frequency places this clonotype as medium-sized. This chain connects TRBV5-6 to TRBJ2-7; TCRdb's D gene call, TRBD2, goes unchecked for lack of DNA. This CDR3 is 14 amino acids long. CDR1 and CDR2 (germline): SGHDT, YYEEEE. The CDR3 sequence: CASRSTSVVVEQYF.

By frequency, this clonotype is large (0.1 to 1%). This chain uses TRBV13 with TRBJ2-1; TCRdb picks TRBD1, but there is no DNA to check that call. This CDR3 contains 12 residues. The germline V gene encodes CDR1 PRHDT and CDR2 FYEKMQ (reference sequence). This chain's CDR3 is CASSFTGDEQFF.

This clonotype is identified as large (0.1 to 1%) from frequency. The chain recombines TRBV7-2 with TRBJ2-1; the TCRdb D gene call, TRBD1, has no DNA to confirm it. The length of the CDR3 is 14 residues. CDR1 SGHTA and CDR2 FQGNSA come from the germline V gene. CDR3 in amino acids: CASSPYPGYNEQFF.

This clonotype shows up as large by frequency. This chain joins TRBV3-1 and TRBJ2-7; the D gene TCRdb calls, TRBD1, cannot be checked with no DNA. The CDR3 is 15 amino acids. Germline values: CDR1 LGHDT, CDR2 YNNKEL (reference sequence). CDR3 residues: CASSQSGTGNYEQYF.

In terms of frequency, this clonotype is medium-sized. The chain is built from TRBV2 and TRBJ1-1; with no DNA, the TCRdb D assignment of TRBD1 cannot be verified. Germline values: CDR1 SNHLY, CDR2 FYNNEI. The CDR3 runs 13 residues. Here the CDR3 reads CASKTGLDTEAFF.

The CDR3 reads CASSPSSVLEQFF. The chain links TRBV5-4 to TRBJ2-1. Germline V gene lookup returns CDR1 SGHNT and CDR2 YYREEE (reference sequence). This CDR3 is built from 13 residues.

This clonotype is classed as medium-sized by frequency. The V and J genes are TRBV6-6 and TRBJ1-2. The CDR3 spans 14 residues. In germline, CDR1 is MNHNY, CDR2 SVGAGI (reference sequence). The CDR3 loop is CASSYPDFYYGYTF.

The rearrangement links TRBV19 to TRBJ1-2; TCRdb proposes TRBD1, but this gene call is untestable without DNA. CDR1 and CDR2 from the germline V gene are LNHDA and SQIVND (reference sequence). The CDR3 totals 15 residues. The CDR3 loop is CASRSYGGRAYGYTF. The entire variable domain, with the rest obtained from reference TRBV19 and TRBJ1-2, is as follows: DGGITQSPKYLFRKEGQNVTLSCEQNLNHDAMYWYRQDPGQGLRLIYYSQIVNDFQKGDIAEGYSVSREKKESFPLTVTSAQKNPTAFYLCASRSYGGRAYGYTFGSGTRLTVV.

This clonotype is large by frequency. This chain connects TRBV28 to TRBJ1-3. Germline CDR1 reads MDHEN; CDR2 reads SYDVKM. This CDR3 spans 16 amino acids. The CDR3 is CASSLRLGSSGNTIYF.

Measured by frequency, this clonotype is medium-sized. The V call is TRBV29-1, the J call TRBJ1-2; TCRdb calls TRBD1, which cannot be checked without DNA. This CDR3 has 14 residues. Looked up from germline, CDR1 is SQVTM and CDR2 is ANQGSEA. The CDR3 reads CSVEDGTGGYGYTF. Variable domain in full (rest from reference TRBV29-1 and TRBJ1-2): SAVISQKPSRDICQRGTSLTIQCQVDSQVTMMFWYRQQPGQSLTLIATANQGSEATYESGFVIDKFPISRPNLTFSTLTVSNMSPEDSSIYLCSVEDGTGGYGYTFGSGTRLTVV.

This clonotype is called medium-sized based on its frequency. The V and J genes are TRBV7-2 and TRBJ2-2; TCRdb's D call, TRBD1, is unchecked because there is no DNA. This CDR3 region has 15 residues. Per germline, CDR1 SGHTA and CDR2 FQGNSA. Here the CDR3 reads CASSLATGGAGELFF. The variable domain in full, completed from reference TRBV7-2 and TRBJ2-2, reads GAGVSQSPSNKVTEKGKDVELRCDPISGHTALYWYRQSLGQGLEFLIYFQGNSAPDKSGLPSDRFSAERTGGSVSTLTIQRTQQEDSAVYLCASSLATGGAGELFFGEGSRLTVL.

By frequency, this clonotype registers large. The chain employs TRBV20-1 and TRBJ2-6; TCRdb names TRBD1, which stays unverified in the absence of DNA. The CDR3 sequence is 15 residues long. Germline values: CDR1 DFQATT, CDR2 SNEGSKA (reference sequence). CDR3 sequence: CSAKEGVGGANVLTF.

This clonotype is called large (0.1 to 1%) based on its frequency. The CDR3 loop reads CASSSVYDSQETQYF. This rearrangement joins TRBV11-2 to TRBJ2-5; TCRdb gives TRBD1 as the D gene, but with no DNA this cannot be confirmed. CDR1 and CDR2 (germline): SGHAT, FQNNGV. The CDR3 is 15 residues long.

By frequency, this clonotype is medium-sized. This CDR3 is CASSAGTANTEAFF. This sequence joins TRBV9 and TRBJ1-1; TCRdb picks TRBD1, but there is no DNA to check that call. Germline V gene data show CDR1 as SGDLS and CDR2 as YYNGEE. The CDR3 totals 14 residues.

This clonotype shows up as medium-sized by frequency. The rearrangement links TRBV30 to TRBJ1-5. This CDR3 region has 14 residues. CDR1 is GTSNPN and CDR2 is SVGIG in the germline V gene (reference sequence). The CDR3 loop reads CAWSAPGGNQPQHF.

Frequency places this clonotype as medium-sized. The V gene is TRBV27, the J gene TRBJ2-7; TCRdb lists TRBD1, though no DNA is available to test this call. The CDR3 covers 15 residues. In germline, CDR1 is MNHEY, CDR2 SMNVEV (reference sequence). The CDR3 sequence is CASRPRDRSIYEQYF.